A single sample is the source of the 2 T cell receptor beta chains below, sequenced in a study of shared clonotypes between healthy human individuals. Only in-frame clones appear in the TCRdb table, and some are missing; sequencing was by immunoSEQ multiplex PCR. Of roughly 1,100,000 clones listed, 70% to 80% were seen once; the top ten hold approximately 1.5%. The specimen was memory CD4+ T cells sorted from blood. Specified subset: CD45RA-negative fraction. The receptor source for this set is a man aged 18 to 30 in good health.

This clone was observed a single time. The J gene is TRBJ1-1, the V gene TRBV25-1; the D gene is possibly TRBD1 (5 bases). Germline V gene sequence: CDR1 MGHDK, CDR2 SYGVNS. Trimming took off 4 bases at V and 5 bases at J, with 20 bases between the two ends. The CDR3 length is 16 residues. CDR3 sequence reads: CASSAAGLQGTTEAFF. The CDR3, as DNA: TGTGCCAGCAGTGCTGCGGGACTTCAGGGTACAACTGAAGCTTTCTTT.

This chain links TRBV6-4 with TRBJ1-1; D gene ambiguous. V shed 4 bases and J shed 1 base, with 7 bases lying between them. Germline V gives CDR1 MRHNA, CDR2 SNTAGT. CDR3 length equals 13 residues. The CDR3: CASSVRTNTEAFF. The DNA of the CDR3 is TGTGCCAGCAGTGTGCGGACGAACACTGAAGCTTTCTTT.